Below are 23 T cell receptor beta chains sequenced from a single sample in a study of cytomegalovirus exposure and HLA in healthy donors. Sequencing used immunoSEQ multiplex PCR; TCRdb keeps in-frame clones, though not all of them. The sample includes approximately 270,000 clones, approximately 83% of them seen just once. Sequences were obtained from PBMCs. These receptors originate from a young woman in good health and CMV-seronegative.

This sequence joins TRBV9 and TRBJ1-5; the D is unclear. The CDR3 consists of 14 residues. V dropped 0 bases and J dropped 7 bases, with 11 bases sitting between them. Germline lookup yields CDR1 SGDLS and CDR2 YYNGEE. The CDR3 protein is CASSVDGLGQPQHF. The CDR3 DNA is TGTGCCAGCAGCGTAGATGGGCTTGGGCAGCCCCAGCATTTT.

The chain uses TRBV30 and TRBJ2-7; TRBD1 is a possible D gene (5 bases). The CDR3 totals 13 residues. CDR1 and CDR2 (germline): GTSNPN, SVGIG (reference sequence). The V end lost 5 bases, the J end lost 1 base, and 12 bases lay between the germline ends. The CDR3 reads CAWGALVSYEQYF. CDR3 nucleotide sequence: TGTGCCTGGGGGGCCCTAGTATCCTACGAGCAGTACTTC.

CDR3 bases: TGTGCCATCAGTCAAGGCGGGAGGCCCACAGATACGCAGTATTTT. Amino acids: CAISQGGRPTDTQYF. The rearrangement joins TRBV10-3 to TRBJ2-3; 8 nucleotides align to TRBD2. Germline CDR1 ENHRY, CDR2 SYGVKD. With V trimmed by 5 bases and J by 2 bases, 6 bases remained unmatched. CDR3 size: 15 residues.

The chain couples TRBV6-5 to TRBJ1-2; the D is unclear. The germline V gene encodes CDR1 MNHEY and CDR2 SVGAGI. The CDR3 totals 15 residues. V dropped 6 bases and J dropped 4 bases, with 18 bases sitting between them. The CDR3 DNA sequence: TGTGCCAGCAGACCGGGCTCCGGGAGGACCTATGGCTACACCTTC. Its protein product is CASRPGSGRTYGYTF.

The rearrangement uses TRBV5-1 and TRBJ2-2, with 7 bases identical to TRBD2. CDR1 is SGHRS, CDR2 YFSETQ, per germline. The V segment lost 0 bases and the J segment 7 bases; nucleotides outside the gene matches: 3. This CDR3 has 14 residues. CDR3 amino acids: CASSLGAGSGELFF. DNA of the CDR3: TGCGCCAGCAGCTTGGGAGCGGGGAGCGGGGAGCTGTTTTTT.

The CDR3 DNA is TGTGCCAGCAGTTTGATTGGACTAGCGGGATACACCGGGGAGCTGTTTTTT. Protein sequence: CASSLIGLAGYTGELFF. The V and J genes are TRBV28 and TRBJ2-2; TRBD2 matches at 12 bases. The V gene end was trimmed by 3 bases and the J gene end by 3 bases; junction bases not matched to a gene: 5. The germline CDR1 and CDR2 sequences are MDHEN and SYDVKM. CDR3 size: 17 residues.

The chain employs TRBV27 and TRBJ2-5; TRBD2 agrees at 8 bases. Unmatched junction bases numbered 11, after V lost 4 bases and J lost 1 base. The CDR3 extends over 17 amino acids. The germline gives CDR1 MNHEY, CDR2 SMNVEV (reference sequence). The chain's CDR3 is CASSSGLAGGVQETQYF. As DNA, the CDR3 is TGTGCCAGCAGTTCTGGACTAGCAGGAGGGGTCCAAGAGACCCAGTACTTC.

The rearrangement joins TRBV19 to TRBJ2-7; possibly TRBD2 for D (6 bases). The CDR3 is 12 amino acids. Germline V gene data show CDR1 as LNHDA and CDR2 as SQIVND (reference sequence). V shed 4 bases and J shed 10 bases, with 14 bases lying between them. CDR3 protein: CASSRPPGEQYF. For the CDR3, the DNA is TGTGCCAGTAGTAGACCCCCGGGGGAACAGTACTTC.

The gene calls are TRBV4-1 and TRBJ2-3; 8 nucleotides match TRBD1. CDR1 and CDR2 (germline): MGHRA, YSYEKL. This CDR3 comprises 17 residues. J gave up 4 bases and V 0 bases, and 9 bases lay outside the gene matches. In DNA, the CDR3 is TGCGCCAGCAGCCAAGATCCGGGACAGGTCACCGCAGATACGCAGTATTTT. It encodes CASSQDPGQVTADTQYF.

As DNA, the CDR3 is TGTGCCAGCAGCGGCGGGGGGCAGGGGACCCAGTACTTC. This encodes CASSGGGQGTQYF. The chain recombines TRBV9 with TRBJ2-5; the match to TRBD2 covers 8 bases. Trimming at V came to 3 bases and at J to 7 bases, leaving 5 bases not matched to a gene. The CDR3 spans 13 residues. CDR1 and CDR2 (germline): SGDLS, YYNGEE. Supplemented by reference TRBV9 and TRBJ2-5, the full variable domain reads DSGVTQTPKHLITATGQRVTLRCSPRSGDLSVYWYQQSLDQGLQFLIQYYNGEERAKGNILERFSAQQFPDLHSELNLSSLELGDSALYFCASSGGGQGTQYFGPGTRLLVL.

This chain uses TRBV29-1 with TRBJ2-1; a possible D gene is TRBD2 (6 bases). The V and J ends lost 1 base and 7 bases respectively, with 23 bases between them. The germline gives CDR1 SQVTM, CDR2 ANQGSEA. The CDR3 is 17 residues long. Here the CDR3 DNA reads TGCAGCGTTGAAGTCCCAAACCGGTGGCGGGAAGGGAATGAGCAGTTCTTC. Protein product: CSVEVPNRWREGNEQFF.

CDR3 sequence (DNA): TGTGCCAGCAGTTTCGAGACAGACGTGCCCTACGAGCAGTACTTC. Residues: CASSFETDVPYEQYF. This chain uses TRBV28 with TRBJ2-7; a possible D gene is TRBD1 (5 bases). Per germline, CDR1 MDHEN and CDR2 SYDVKM. The CDR3 contains 15 residues. Trimming removed 3 bases from V and 2 bases from J, with 14 bases in between.

This chain joins TRBV11-3 and TRBJ1-6; no clear D. CDR1 SGHNT and CDR2 YENEEA come from the germline V gene. The CDR3 is 14 residues long. Trimming removed 2 bases at V and 5 bases at J, with 7 bases between. The CDR3 reads CASSLSGNNSPLHF. CDR3 DNA: TGTGCCAGCAGCTTATCAGGAAATAATTCACCCCTCCACTTT.

This chain uses TRBV7-6 with TRBJ2-5; 7 bases are shared with TRBD1. This CDR3 comprises 13 residues. Per germline, CDR1 SGHVS and CDR2 FNYEAQ. V lost 5 bases and J lost 2; bases outside the gene matches: 2. The CDR3 DNA sequence: TGTGCCAGCAGCGTGACAGGGCAAGAGACCCAGTACTTC. Protein product: CASSVTGQETQYF.

This clone was recorded only once. The chain is built from TRBV5-4 and TRBJ2-7; tentatively, D is TRBD1 or TRBD2 (5 bases each). The CDR3 is made up of 14 amino acids. Trimming removed 4 bases from V and 5 bases from J, with 16 bases in between. Germline V CDR1 and CDR2: SGHNT, YYREEE (reference sequence). The CDR3 loop is CASSLGVGENEQYF. Here the CDR3 DNA reads TGTGCCAGCAGCCTGGGGGTTGGGGAGAACGAGCAGTACTTC.

CDR3 in amino acids: CASSLVGVETQYF. CDR3 sequence (DNA): TGTGCCAGCAGCTTAGTAGGGGTTGAGACCCAGTACTTC. The chain has TRBV7-7 and TRBJ2-5; D is possibly TRBD1 (5 bases). The length of the CDR3 is 13 residues. The ends were cut back, 1 base at V and 5 bases at J, with 8 bases in the middle. CDR1 is SSHAT and CDR2 is FNYEAQ in the germline V gene (reference sequence).

V gene TRBV12-5 combines with J gene TRBJ2-7; D perhaps matches TRBD2 (6 bases). Germline lookup yields CDR1 LGHNT and CDR2 FRNRAP. V shed 5 bases and J shed 4 bases, with 15 bases lying between them. CDR3 length: 14 residues. CDR3 loop: CASGLGAGTYEQYF. The CDR3 nucleotides are TGTGCTAGTGGTCTAGGGGCAGGGACTTACGAGCAGTACTTC.

A single count supports this clone. The CDR3 loop reads CASSLEGLAGFTDTQYF. Written as DNA, the CDR3 is TGTGCCAGCAGCTTAGAAGGGTTAGCGGGTTTCACAGATACGCAGTATTTT. The chain couples TRBV13 to TRBJ2-3, with 7 bases fitting TRBD2. There are 17 residues in the CDR3. Per germline, CDR1 PRHDT and CDR2 FYEKMQ (reference sequence). With 1 base clipped from V and 2 bases from J, the junction kept 9 bases outside the gene matches.

This chain joins TRBV7-5 and TRBJ2-3; the D call of TRBD2 is as the table states it, not checked on the DNA. TRBV7-5 is a pseudogene segment. The CDR3 contains 21 residues. The CDR3 here is CARSTIAGAPTRNRSTDTQYF. The CDR3 DNA is TGTGCCAGAAGTACGATAGCGGGGGCGCCAACCCGTAACAGAAGCACAGATACGCAGTATTTT.

This clone was counted once. V gene TRBV7-8 combines with J gene TRBJ2-7; the D gene is possibly TRBD2 (5 bases). V was clipped by 5 bases and J by 2 bases, with 13 bases between them. There are 14 residues in the CDR3. CDR1 is SGHVS and CDR2 is FQNEAQ in the germline V gene. CDR3 DNA sequence: TGTGCCAGCAGCACTAGGACGGTTACCTACGAGCAGTACTTC. It translates to CASSTRTVTYEQYF. The full variable domain, its missing parts supplied by reference TRBV7-8 and TRBJ2-7, is GAGVSQSPRYKVAKRGQDVALRCDPISGHVSLFWYQQALGQGPEFLTYFQNEAQLDKSGLPSDRFFAERPEGSVSTLKIQRTQQEDSAVYLCASSTRTVTYEQYFGPGTRLTVT.

This rearrangement joins TRBV7-2 to TRBJ1-2; 7 positions agree with TRBD1. J gave up 0 bases and V 6 bases, and 7 bases lay outside the gene matches. Per germline, CDR1 SGHTA and CDR2 FQGNSA. The CDR3 extends over 15 amino acids. The CDR3 nucleotides read TGTGCCAGCAGGGAGGGGGCTAGGACTAACTATGGCTACACCTTC. The encoded protein is CASREGARTNYGYTF.

The rearrangement links TRBV30 to TRBJ1-4, with D possibly TRBD1 on 5 matching bases. The CDR3 spans 13 residues. V dropped 7 bases and J dropped 5 bases, with 14 bases sitting between them. The germline V gene has CDR1 GTSNPN and CDR2 SVGIG (reference sequence). CDR3 residues: CASAAGPNEKLFF. CDR3 nucleotide sequence: TGTGCCTCCGCGGCGGGGCCGAATGAAAAACTGTTTTTT.

The rearrangement uses TRBV18 and TRBJ1-4, with TRBD1 as a possible D gene (6 bases). Trimming took off 3 bases at V and 5 bases at J, with 13 bases between the two ends. The CDR3 is made up of 15 amino acids. Germline assignment: CDR1 KGHSH and CDR2 LQKENI. CDR3 bases: TGTGCCAGCTCACCTTCGACAGGATCGAATGAAAAACTGTTTTTT. Protein sequence: CASSPSTGSNEKLFF.